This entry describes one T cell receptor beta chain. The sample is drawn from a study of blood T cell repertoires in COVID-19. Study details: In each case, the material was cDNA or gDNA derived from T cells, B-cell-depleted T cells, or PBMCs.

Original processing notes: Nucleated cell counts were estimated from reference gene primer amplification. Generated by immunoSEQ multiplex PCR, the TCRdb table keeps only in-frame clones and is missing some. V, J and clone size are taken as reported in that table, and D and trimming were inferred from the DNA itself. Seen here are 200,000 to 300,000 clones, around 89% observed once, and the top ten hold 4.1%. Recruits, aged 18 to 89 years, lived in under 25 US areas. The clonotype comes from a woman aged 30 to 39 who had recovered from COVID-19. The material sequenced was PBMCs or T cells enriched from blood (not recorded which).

CDR3 in DNA: TGTGCCAGCATGAGACTAAGCATGAACACTGAAGCTTTCTTT. This gives the protein CASMRLSMNTEAFF. The J gene is TRBJ1-1, the V gene TRBV28; no clear D gene. The germline V and J ends were trimmed by 7 bases and 0 bases, with 12 bases remaining between them. Germline-derived CDR1 and CDR2 are MDHEN and SYDVKM. The length of the CDR3 is 14 residues.